The 2 T cell receptor beta chains given below trace back to one sample, sequenced in a study of T cells after yellow fever vaccination. TCRdb re-called the 5' RACE reads with MiXCR, one entry per CDR3 protein. Of over 150,000 distinct CDR3 sequences listed, roughly 6.4% are singletons. The sample here was CD4+ T cells sorted from PBMCs, taken on the day of the first yellow fever vaccination. The receptor source for this set is a man younger than 30 who received the YFV17D yellow fever vaccine.

The chain has TRBV10-3 and TRBJ1-5, with unresolved D. Germline-derived CDR1 and CDR2 are ENHRY and SYGVKD. Trimming cost V 2 bases and J 2 bases, with 7 bases left between them. The length of the CDR3 is 14 residues. CDR3 in DNA: TGTGCCATCAGTGAGGGGGTTCGCAATCAGCCCCAGCATTTT. Encoded protein: CAISEGVRNQPQHF.

At least ten counts were recorded for this clonotype. At one boundary the junction diverges from the germline segment, which might be a read error. The CDR3 DNA reads TGTGCCAGCAGCTTGGACCCGAACACTGAAGCTTTCTTT. As protein: CASSLDPNTEAFF. J is TRBJ1-1 and V is TRBV5-1; D is undetermined. CDR3 size: 13 residues. In germline, CDR1 is SGHRS, CDR2 YFSETQ.